These 18 T cell receptor beta chains were sequenced from one sample in a study of T cell responses to AZD1222 COVID-19 vaccine. Assay: immunoSEQ multiplex PCR; the TCRdb copy retains only in-frame clones and omits some. The table shows 130,000 to 150,000 clones, with approximately 94% occurring only once. Sample: peripheral blood, taken on day 0 of AZD1222 vaccination. These receptors all come from an adult in good health.

The chain employs TRBV7-8 and TRBJ1-2; D is perhaps TRBD1 (5 bases). Germline CDR1 and CDR2: SGHVS and FQNEAQ. V lost 3 bases and J lost 4, with 9 bases in between. This CDR3 region has 13 residues. The CDR3 here is CASSFRGSYGYTF. The DNA of the CDR3 is TGTGCCAGCAGCTTTAGGGGTTCCTATGGCTACACCTTC.

This clone has just one count. The rearrangement joins TRBV5-1 to TRBJ2-2; TRBD1 agrees at 8 bases. There are 14 residues in the CDR3. Trimming at V came to 4 bases and at J to 1 base, leaving 0 bases not matched to a gene. Germline CDR1 and CDR2: SGHRS and YFSETQ. CDR3 in amino acids: CASSGTGNTGELFF. CDR3 DNA sequence: TGCGCCAGCAGCGGGACAGGGAACACCGGGGAGCTGTTTTTT.

V and J are TRBV5-4 and TRBJ2-7; TRBD1 agrees at 9 bases. Losses at the gene ends were 4 bases for V and 6 bases for J; bases not matched to a gene: 5. This CDR3 contains 13 residues. The germline CDR1 and CDR2 sequences are SGHNT and YYREEE (reference sequence). The CDR3 region has the DNA TGTGCCAGCAGCGCCGGACAGGGGACCGAGCAGTACTTC. Its protein product is CASSAGQGTEQYF.

The V and J genes are TRBV27 and TRBJ2-1; 9 positions match TRBD1. Germline V CDR1 and CDR2: MNHEY, SMNVEV (reference sequence). Unmatched junction bases numbered 9, after V lost 6 bases and J lost 9 bases. This CDR3 is 14 amino acids long. CDR3 amino acids: CASSPGQGYGEQFF. CDR3 bases: TGTGCCAGCAGCCCGGGACAGGGCTATGGTGAGCAGTTCTTC.

The chain is built from TRBV28 and TRBJ2-5; 9 bases map to TRBD1. Germline V CDR1 and CDR2: MDHEN, SYDVKM. The V gene end was trimmed by 5 bases and the J gene end by 5 bases; junction bases not matched to a gene: 3. CDR3 length: 13 amino acids. The CDR3 spells CASSKGQGETQYF. In nucleotides, the CDR3 is TGTGCCAGCAGTAAGGGACAGGGTGAGACCCAGTACTTC.

The chain uses TRBV11-2 and TRBJ2-1, with TRBD2 matching 8 bases. The V gene's germline CDR1 is SGHAT and CDR2 FQNNGV. This CDR3 spans 19 amino acids. The J segment lost 0 bases and the V segment lost 1 base, leaving 11 bases of the junction unmatched. This CDR3 is CASSLGVKIAGFSYNEQFF. The CDR3 bases are TGTGCCAGCAGCTTAGGAGTTAAAATAGCGGGATTCTCCTACAATGAGCAGTTCTTC.

The chain links TRBV6-1 to TRBJ1-2, with D unresolved. Germline CDR1 and CDR2: MNHNS and SASEGT. This CDR3 comprises 17 residues. Trimming took off 0 bases at V and 0 bases at J, with 14 bases between the two ends. This chain's CDR3 is CASSEALATGTNYGYTF. The CDR3 DNA sequence: TGTGCCAGCAGTGAAGCGCTCGCGACCGGAACTAACTATGGCTACACCTTC.

As DNA, the CDR3 is TGTGCCACCAGCAGAGGGCGGGGACTAGGTGGTTGCGAGCAGTACTTC. It codes for CATSRGRGLGGCEQYF. The gene calls are TRBV15 and TRBJ2-7; 8 bases agree with TRBD2. V lost 1 base and J lost 6; bases outside the gene matches: 11. CDR1 and CDR2 (germline): LNHNV, YYDKDF (reference sequence). The CDR3 consists of 16 residues.

The CDR3 DNA reads TGTGCCAGCAGCTCGCTCCCGGGACTTAACACCGGGGAGCTGTTTTTT. Protein: CASSSLPGLNTGELFF. This chain joins TRBV7-9 and TRBJ2-2; TRBD2 might be the D (6 bases). V was trimmed by 4 bases and J by 2 bases, leaving 14 bases between them. The CDR3 length is 16 residues. Germline values: CDR1 SEHNR, CDR2 FQNEAQ (reference sequence).

The V call is TRBV6-6, the J call TRBJ1-1; D might be TRBD1 (6 bases). Germline CDR1 is MNHNY and CDR2 is SVGAGI (reference sequence). The CDR3 is made up of 14 amino acids. Between the trimmed V and J ends, which lost 6 bases and 4 bases, there was a span of 15 bases. The CDR3 loop is CASSPGAGGTEAFF. Written as DNA, the CDR3 is TGTGCCAGCAGCCCAGGGGCGGGGGGCACTGAAGCTTTCTTT.

The chain combines TRBV30 with TRBJ1-1; D is unclear. The CDR3 loop spans 13 amino acids. V lost 0 bases to trimming and J lost 5 bases, with 10 bases between them. Germline CDR1 and CDR2: GTSNPN and SVGIG (reference sequence). The CDR3 DNA is TGTGCCTGGAGTGTATGGGCGGGAACTGAAGCTTTCTTT. Amino acids: CAWSVWAGTEAFF.

The chain couples TRBV5-1 to TRBJ2-2, with 7 bases aligning to TRBD1. The junction had 8 bases not matched to a gene; V was cut back by 2 bases and J by 4 bases. Germline loops: CDR1 SGHRS, CDR2 YFSETQ. CDR3 length equals 16 residues. This chain's CDR3 is CASSFGQGVITGELFF. CDR3 bases: TGCGCCAGCAGCTTCGGGCAGGGGGTCATCACCGGGGAGCTGTTTTTT.

The chain employs TRBV19 and TRBJ1-5; weak D call: TRBD1 (6 bases). Trimming cost V 3 bases and J 2 bases, with 17 bases left between them. The CDR3 is 17 amino acids. CDR1 LNHDA and CDR2 SQIVND come from the germline V gene (reference sequence). The CDR3 here is CASSMGGQSFGNQPQHF. DNA of the CDR3: TGTGCCAGTAGTATGGGAGGACAGTCTTTTGGCAATCAGCCCCAGCATTTT.

The V gene is TRBV2, the J gene TRBJ1-5, with TRBD1 identical over 8 bases. CDR3 length: 17 residues. J gave up 4 bases and V 4 bases, and 12 bases lay outside the gene matches. Germline V gene lookup returns CDR1 SNHLY and CDR2 FYNNEI. The CDR3 loop is CASSARERTGLNQPQHF. The DNA of the CDR3 is TGTGCCAGCAGTGCGAGGGAGCGGACAGGGCTAAATCAGCCCCAGCATTTT.

The chain is built from TRBV18 and TRBJ1-2; D is uncertain. There are 14 residues in the CDR3. Germline V gives CDR1 KGHSH, CDR2 LQKENI. Trimming left V 2 bases short and J 6 bases short, with 13 bases between. Here the CDR3 reads CASSPWEGPDGYTF. The CDR3 DNA reads as TGTGCCAGCTCACCATGGGAGGGCCCGGATGGCTACACCTTC.

CDR3 in amino acids: CASSSQDWSYEQYF. The CDR3 DNA is TGTGCCAGCAGCTCACAAGATTGGTCCTACGAGCAGTACTTC. J is TRBJ2-7 and V is TRBV6-5; D not certain. CDR1 is MNHEY, CDR2 SVGAGI, per germline. The V and J ends lost 6 bases and 1 base respectively, with 13 bases between them. The CDR3 contains 14 residues.

The V and J genes are TRBV5-1 and TRBJ2-1; 11 bases are a match to TRBD2. CDR1 and CDR2 (germline): SGHRS, YFSETQ. The trim removed 4 bases at V and 4 bases at J, leaving 4 bases unmatched. There are 15 residues in the CDR3. CDR3 residues: CASSASGGSYNEQFF. CDR3 sequence (DNA): TGCGCCAGCAGCGCTAGCGGGGGGTCATACAATGAGCAGTTCTTC.

In the case of this clone: Other DNA sequences of this sample code for an identical CDR3. V gene TRBV6-5 combines with J gene TRBJ1-2; 8 bases fit TRBD1. This CDR3 region has 14 residues. CDR1 MNHEY and CDR2 SVGAGI come from the germline V gene. V was clipped by 5 bases and J by 5 bases; unmatched bases: 7. The DNA for the CDR3 is TGTGCCAGCAGTCCGACAGGGACAGGTTATGGCTACACCTTC. Amino acids: CASSPTGTGYGYTF.